This passage covers 21 T cell receptor beta chains from one sample sequenced in a study of blood T cell repertoires in COVID-19. Sequencing was performed with immunoSEQ multiplex PCR; in TCRdb, only in-frame clones are kept and a portion is missing. The repertoire holds around 400,000 clones, with about 87% as singletons. The sample consisted of peripheral blood. Source of these receptors: a woman aged 55 to 70 with COVID-19, enrolled during active disease.

The gene calls are TRBV10-3 and TRBJ2-7, with a possible D match to TRBD2 (5 bases). The germline V and J ends were trimmed by 0 bases and 3 bases, with 15 bases remaining between them. Germline loops: CDR1 ENHRY, CDR2 SYGVKD. The CDR3 loop spans 16 amino acids. This chain's CDR3 is CAISESADGKNYEQYF. The CDR3 nucleotides read TGTGCCATCAGTGAGTCGGCGGACGGGAAAAACTACGAGCAGTACTTC.

The rearrangement links TRBV7-2 to TRBJ2-2, with 10 bases identical to TRBD2. The CDR3 totals 16 residues. The junction had 7 bases not matched to a gene; V was cut back by 5 bases and J by 4 bases. Germline V gene lookup returns CDR1 SGHTA and CDR2 FQGNSA. CDR3 bases: TGTGCCAGCAGCACCTTTAGCGGGGGGACCACCGGGGAGCTGTTTTTT. Translating gives CASSTFSGGTTGELFF.

V and J are TRBV18 and TRBJ2-7; a weak D match, TRBD1 (6 bases). CDR1 is KGHSH and CDR2 is LQKENI in the germline V gene. V was cut by 3 bases and J by 0 bases, with 9 bases left in between. This CDR3 has 14 amino acids. The CDR3 sequence: CASSPGHSSYEQYF. For the CDR3, the DNA is TGTGCCAGCTCACCGGGACACTCCTCCTACGAGCAGTACTTC.

The V call is TRBV5-5, the J call TRBJ1-2; 12 bases fit TRBD1. CDR1 is SGHKS and CDR2 is YYEKEE in the germline V gene (reference sequence). The junction had 6 bases not matched to a gene; V was cut back by 5 bases and J by 7 bases. The CDR3 length is 14 residues. The CDR3 here is CASRPGTGGSGYTF. The DNA of the CDR3 is TGTGCCAGCAGGCCCGGGACAGGGGGCTCTGGCTACACCTTC. The full variable domain, with the rest looked up from reference TRBV5-5 and TRBJ1-2, is DAGVTQSPTHLIKTRGQQVTLRCSPISGHKSVSWYQQVLGQGPQFIFQYYEKEERGRGNFPDRFSARQFPNYSSELNVNALLLGDSALYLCASRPGTGGSGYTFGSGTRLTVV.

V gene TRBV5-1 combines with J gene TRBJ2-7; 9 bases match TRBD1. The V segment lost 7 bases and the J segment 5 bases; nucleotides outside the gene matches: 10. There are 14 residues in the CDR3. Germline CDR1 SGHRS, CDR2 YFSETQ. CDR3 sequence: CASCRGQGINEQYF. CDR3 sequence (DNA): TGCGCCAGCTGTCGGGGACAGGGTATCAACGAGCAGTACTTC.

The J gene is TRBJ2-3, the V gene TRBV3-1 (or the pseudogene TRBV3-2), with 8 bases aligning to TRBD2. The junction had 8 bases not matched to a gene; V was cut back by 1 base and J by 14 bases. The CDR3 length is 13 residues. Germline loops: CDR1 LGHDT, CDR2 YNNKEL (reference sequence). The DNA of the CDR3 is TGTGCCAGCAGCCAAGGCCACGGGGGGGAGGGGTATTTT. Protein: CASSQGHGGEGYF.

V gene TRBV6-5 combines with J gene TRBJ2-2; 9 positions match TRBD1. The V segment lost 4 bases and the J segment 1 base; nucleotides outside the gene matches: 4. There are 16 residues in the CDR3. CDR1 is MNHEY, CDR2 SVGAGI, per germline. The chain's CDR3 is CASSLYRGLNTGELFF. CDR3 DNA sequence: TGTGCCAGCAGTTTATACAGGGGGCTGAACACCGGGGAGCTGTTTTTT.

The genes are TRBV9 and TRBJ1-2, with D possibly matching TRBD1 (6 bases). The CDR3 has 13 residues. Between the trimmed V and J ends, which lost 3 bases and 4 bases, there was a span of 10 bases. CDR1 SGDLS and CDR2 YYNGEE come from the germline V gene. The CDR3 nucleotides read TGTGCCAGCAGCGCCTCGACAGGCTATGGCTACACCTTC. Encoded protein: CASSASTGYGYTF.

The chain uses TRBV5-1 and TRBJ1-2; unclear D gene. Trimming shortened V by 1 base and J by 3 bases, and 7 bases separated the two germline ends. The CDR3 is 13 amino acids. Germline V CDR1 and CDR2: SGHRS, YFSETQ. CDR3 loop: CASSLYGDYGYTF. Here the CDR3 DNA reads TGCGCCAGCAGCTTGTACGGGGACTATGGCTACACCTTC.

CDR3 sequence reads: CASGQDRVDEQFF. In DNA form, the CDR3 reads TGTGCCAGCGGTCAGGACAGGGTAGATGAGCAGTTCTTC. The chain couples TRBV6-5 to TRBJ2-1, with TRBD1 matching 8 bases. Unmatched junction bases numbered 8, after V lost 8 bases and J lost 8 bases. This CDR3 has 13 amino acids. Germline V lookup: CDR1 MNHEY, CDR2 SVGAGI.

The V gene is TRBV5-1, the J gene TRBJ2-7, with D perhaps matching TRBD1 (7 bases). V was pared by 1 base and J by 0 bases, with 14 bases between. The CDR3 is made up of 16 amino acids. Germline assignment: CDR1 SGHRS and CDR2 YFSETQ. The CDR3, as DNA: TGCGCCAGCAGCTTGTCGGGGCAGGGGGGCTCCTACGAGCAGTACTTC. Translated: CASSLSGQGGSYEQYF. Looking up the rest from reference TRBV5-1 and TRBJ2-7 gives the full variable domain: KAGVTQTPRYLIKTRGQQVTLSCSPISGHRSVSWYQQTPGQGLQFLFEYFSETQRNKGNFPGRFSGRQFSNSRSEMNVSTLELGDSALYLCASSLSGQGGSYEQYFGPGTRLTVT.

This clone was counted only a few times. V is TRBV18 and J is TRBJ1-5, with D unresolved. Per germline, CDR1 KGHSH and CDR2 LQKENI. The CDR3 runs 15 residues. V lost 3 bases to trimming and J lost 5 bases, with 14 bases between them. CDR3 coding DNA: TGTGCCAGCTCACCGGAGTCCGCCAAACATCAGCCCCAGCATTTT. This sequence encodes CASSPESAKHQPQHF.

The chain joins TRBV5-4 to TRBJ2-3, with 11 nucleotides matching TRBD2. The J segment lost 6 bases and the V segment lost 3 bases, leaving 6 bases of the junction unmatched. In germline, CDR1 is SGHNT, CDR2 YYREEE (reference sequence). The length of the CDR3 is 15 residues. The CDR3 loop is CASSSPSGGRDTQYF. Written as DNA, the CDR3 is TGTGCCAGCAGCTCCCCTAGCGGGGGGAGGGATACGCAGTATTTT.

This chain uses TRBV3-1 (or the pseudogene TRBV3-2) with TRBJ2-6; D not resolved. This CDR3 spans 16 amino acids. V dropped 2 bases and J dropped 0 bases, with 8 bases sitting between them. The germline CDR1 and CDR2 sequences are LGHDT and YNNKEL (reference sequence). The CDR3 sequence: CASSQFPSSGANVLTF. The CDR3 DNA is TGTGCCAGCAGCCAATTTCCTAGCTCTGGGGCCAACGTCCTGACTTTC.

This chain connects TRBV9 to TRBJ1-6; maybe TRBD1 (6 bases). The CDR3 is made up of 15 amino acids. Trimming removed 4 bases from V and 8 bases from J, with 16 bases in between. Germline values: CDR1 SGDLS, CDR2 YYNGEE. As DNA, the CDR3 is TGTGCCAGCAGCTTACAACAGGGTTTTGATTCACCCCTCCACTTT. Its protein is CASSLQQGFDSPLHF.

This clone was picked up a small number of times. Written as DNA, the CDR3 is TGTGCCAGCAGCTTATCCGGGGAAAGCACAGATACGCAGTATTTT. It codes for CASSLSGESTDTQYF. This rearrangement joins TRBV7-6 to TRBJ2-3; D is perhaps TRBD2 (5 bases). The CDR3 has 15 residues. The V and J ends lost 2 bases and 0 bases respectively, with 9 bases between them. CDR1 and CDR2 (germline): SGHVS, FNYEAQ.

As regards this clone: Within the sample, other DNA sequences also encode this same CDR3. The rearrangement links TRBV5-1 to TRBJ1-4; a possible D gene is TRBD1 (5 bases). The germline V gene encodes CDR1 SGHRS and CDR2 YFSETQ. This CDR3 is 14 amino acids long. Trimming took off 3 bases at V and 1 base at J, with 7 bases between the two ends. The chain's CDR3 is CASSWGGTNEKLFF. The CDR3, as DNA: TGCGCCAGCAGCTGGGGGGGAACTAATGAAAAACTGTTTTTT.

In DNA form, the CDR3 reads TGTGCCTGGAGTCGGGACAGGAGCTCCTACGAGCAGTACTTC. It codes for CAWSRDRSSYEQYF. This sequence joins TRBV30 and TRBJ2-7, with 8 bases lining up with TRBD1. The CDR3 runs 14 residues. With 2 bases clipped from V and 0 bases from J, the junction kept 3 bases outside the gene matches. The germline V gene encodes CDR1 GTSNPN and CDR2 SVGIG (reference sequence).

The chain's CDR3 is CASRRGGNTEAFF. CDR3 bases: TGTGCCAGCCGGCGGGGGGGGAACACTGAAGCTTTCTTT. This sequence joins TRBV6-6 and TRBJ1-1; D possibly corresponds to TRBD1 (5 bases). This CDR3 region has 13 residues. V lost 8 bases and J lost 1, with 11 bases in between. Germline V gene data show CDR1 as MNHNY and CDR2 as SVGAGI (reference sequence).

CDR3 nucleotide sequence: TGTGCCAGCAGCTCGACAGGGGCCCTCAATCAGCCCCAGCATTTT. Translation: CASSSTGALNQPQHF. J is TRBJ1-5 and V is TRBV5-5, with 8 bases fitting TRBD1. CDR3 size: 15 residues. Germline lookup yields CDR1 SGHKS and CDR2 YYEKEE (reference sequence). The V segment lost 3 bases and the J segment 3 bases; nucleotides outside the gene matches: 5.

The chain employs TRBV5-1 and TRBJ2-3; D is possibly TRBD2 (6 bases). The CDR3 extends over 16 amino acids. V gave up 0 bases and J gave up 1 base, with 12 bases separating them. Germline values: CDR1 SGHRS, CDR2 YFSETQ. The CDR3, as DNA: TGCGCCAGCAGCTTGGACCGGGGGACTGGCACAGATACGCAGTATTTT. It codes for CASSLDRGTGTDTQYF.